The T cell receptor (beta chain) under discussion was sequenced for a study of T cells in Graves' hyperthyroidism and ophthalmopathy. Comment on this clonotype: Its target is unknown.

It was RNA transcripts that yielded the amplified TCR beta CDR3 regions. The HTBI set primed first-round TCR CDR3 RT-PCR. MiXCR, run by TCRdb on the multiplex PCR reads, gives a single entry per CDR3 protein. The sample shows hundreds of thousands of distinct CDR3 sequences, 35% to 45% of them seen only once. No progression to ophthalmopathy during 18 months of follow-up defined stable disease. The study based diagnoses on clinical symptoms, serum thyroxine and TRAb, thyroid ultrasound and orbital computed tomography. Roughly 10 ml of fresh peripheral blood supplied the PBMCs. Overall study findings and caveats: The majority of expanded thyroid clonotypes above 0.001 also appeared in blood.

Specimen: blood. The receptor's source is a man younger than 35 with Graves' hyperthyroidism.

The CDR3 region is CASSLGGFGENEQFF. The CDR3 bases are TGTGCCAGCAGCTTAGGAGGTTTTGGCGAGAATGAGCAGTTCTTC. The chain is built from TRBV7-8 and TRBJ2-1; D not certain. CDR1 SGHVS and CDR2 FQNEAQ come from the germline V gene. The V end lost 1 base, the J end lost 7 bases, and 14 bases lay between the germline ends. The length of the CDR3 is 15 residues.